This TCR beta chain was recorded in a study of shared clonotypes between healthy human individuals (dated by TCRdb to 2018 to 2020). Describing the broader study: A couple of women and three men aged 18 to 49 years were included in the cohort. Blood TCR repertoires of roughly five healthy adults were deeply sequenced to estimate repertoire size and the extent of clonotype sharing between individuals. Different laboratories and diverse techniques were used to prepare libraries and sequence TCR repertoires, to increase sequencing depth and limit assay-specific biases. For each donor, CD4 naive and CD4 memory were each run on three plates, CD8 naive on two plates, and CD8 memory on one plate. Between about 0.9 and 8.9 billion PBMCs per donor were obtained by leukapheresis.

Worth noting for this clone: The antigen it binds to is not known. Base quality data are lacking; no much larger clone is found one base away.

Donors were healthy HIV-negative adults with no recently reported acute infections or vaccinations. All donors were Caucasian adults living in Nashville, Tennessee, USA. Magnetic negative selection was used to enrich CD4+ T cells, after which naive cells were positively selected on CD45RA and the negative fraction became the memory subset. Blood was obtained by leukapheresis, after which PBMCs were separated by Ficoll-Histopaque density gradient centrifugation and cryopreserved in liquid nitrogen vapor phase. Analytical flow cytometry was used to check the purity and quantity of each magnetically sorted T cell population. Genomic DNA was isolated from each sorted fraction and quantified by UV absorbance on a Nanodrop 2000c. TCR CDR3 regions were amplified from genomic DNA by multiplex PCR using the deep immunoSEQ assay. Extracted genomic DNA from each cell subset was spread evenly across all wells of several immunoSEQ 96-well plates, with each plate serving as a replicate. For sorted subsets, each replicate PCR was loaded with roughly 200 ng genomic DNA, equivalent to 25,000 to 35,000 T cell genomes. Purified libraries were quantified with a Qubit 3.0 fluorometer, sized on a Bioanalyzer 2100, and re-quantified with the KAPA Library Quantification kit. Every immunoSEQ 96-well plate was sequenced on a dedicated single-read 150-cycle Illumina NextSeq 550 flow cell. The authors processed their data as follows. The immunoSEQ output contained only junctional sequences without quality scores, so filtering could not match that applied to full-length reads. To assign V/J genes and CDR3, sequences were annotated using PyIR, a Python wrapper for IgBLAST v1.9, with IMGT germline references. Reads were filtered out if the reads had weak V/J assignments (E-value above 1e-6), no CDR3, stop codons, out-of-frame junctions, or ambiguous translated residues. A V3J clonotype was defined by an identical inferred V gene, J gene, and CDR3 amino acid sequence. Percentage overlap between repertoires was computed as shared unique clonotypes divided by the size of the smaller repertoire. Repertoire richness was assessed with RTK rarefaction, the Chao1 estimator, and Recon v2.1 estimates of unobserved clonotypes. OLGA was used to compute generation probabilities for all TCRbeta clonotypes that the gDNA method yielded from a handful of donors. Held by TCRdb, this immuneACCESS table contains in-frame sequences only and omits some clones. Under half of the omission traces to an unresolved V gene where checked; the cause of the rest is unknown. V and J calls and clone size are as listed in that table; D and trimming were resolved from the DNA. The sample table holds approximately 2.5 million clones, of which roughly 93% were seen once. The ten largest make up about 0.39% of the sample.

The CDR3 numbers 14 residues from cysteine through phenylalanine. Only the CDR3 DNA stays, 42 bases, in frame from base 1. CDR1 and CDR2 were assigned from the germline V gene as ENHRY and SYGVKD. Between the V and J ends, shortened by 8 bases and 2 bases respectively, the junction contains 13 bases. Overall study outcomes, separate from this receptor: Because the study included only a small number of donors, the genetic and exposure-history diversity represented was limited. When several donors were compared, the shared fraction of clonotypes was around 5% for naive CD4, around 4% for naive CD8, more than 2% for memory CD4, and 0.4% for memory CD8. Compared with non-shared clonotypes, clonotypes shared by all four sorted-subset donors had higher generation probabilities. Larger estimated clonotype richness was generally found for naive subsets than for memory subsets. Pairwise subsampling led to the expectation that sequencing depth would affect the degree of clonotype sharing among donors. Only blood was sampled, and tissue TCR repertoires likely differ from those in blood. Even with the large sequencing depth, rarefaction of the sorted-subset datasets indicated that sequencing was incomplete.

The receptor chain draws on TRBV10-3 and TRBJ2-1, with the identity of the D gene unclear. Material: naive CD4+ T cells from PBMCs. The sample's cell subset or site, from its label and the paper: CD45RA+ positively selected. This receptor was taken from a man aged 18 to 30 in good health. Some clones in this sample may be carry-over from other donors' samples. The CDR3 reads as follows: CAIALLGTYNEQFF. The bases read TGTGCCATCGCGTTACTGGGGACCTACAATGAGCAGTTCTTC.